This T cell receptor (beta chain) stems from a study of CD8+ T cells in alopecia areata. About this clone itself: Its target is not known.

Study-level results: There was only one nonresponder, so it was unclear how baseline CD8+ expansion relates to response. Throughout tofacitinib, many expanded lesional clones continued to persist in scalp and blood.

Regarding treatment: oral pan-JAK inhibitor, 5-10 mg twice daily. After isolation, RNA underwent reverse transcription to generate cDNA as the sequencing template. The protocol was immunoSEQ multiplex PCR, while the TCRdb copy is restricted to in-frame clones and leaves out a portion. The table records about 220,000 clones, roughly 56% of them present only once. CDR3 length equals 16 residues. The ends lost 4 bases at V and 0 bases at J; junction bases unmatched: 4. CDR1 and CDR2 (germline): SGHTA, FQGNSA. The receptor was derived from a human donor with alopecia areata. This chain joins TRBV7-2 and TRBJ2-2; 8 nucleotides align to TRBD2. Sequenced here: CD4+ T cells sorted from blood, sampled at week 4, from a patient treated with tofacitinib. The CDR3 coding sequence is TGTGCCAGCAGCTCCACTAGCGGTGCGAACACCGGGGAGCTGTTTTTT. Translation: CASSSTSGANTGELFF.